Here is one T cell receptor beta chain with its context. V was trimmed by 4 bases and J by 6 bases, leaving 16 bases between them. The CDR3 totals 15 residues. Germline lookup yields CDR1 SGDLS and CDR2 YYNGEE. In the original processing: Estimates of nucleated cell counts were drawn from the amplification of reference gene primers. Measured with immunoSEQ multiplex PCR; TCRdb has only the in-frame clones, and not every one. V and J calls and clone size are given by that table; D and trimming were obtained from the DNA. The profile shows more than 200,000 clones, less than 90% of them singletons. These data belong to a study of blood T cell repertoires in COVID-19. In the study overall: The study drew acute and convalescent COVID-19 samples from the United States, Italy and Spain.

This TCR was recovered from a woman between 70 and 85 years old with active or convalescent COVID-19. Sequencing was performed on peripheral blood. This sequence joins TRBV9 and TRBJ2-2; tentative D call: TRBD2 (6 bases). The CDR3 region has the DNA TGTGCCAGCAGCCCGCGGGACTTAGCGGCCGGGGAGCTGTTTTTT. This sequence encodes CASSPRDLAAGELFF. The whole variable domain, filled in from reference TRBV9 and TRBJ2-2, reads DSGVTQTPKHLITATGQRVTLRCSPRSGDLSVYWYQQSLDQGLQFLIQYYNGEERAKGNILERFSAQQFPDLHSELNLSSLELGDSALYFCASSPRDLAAGELFFGEGSRLTVL.